One TCR beta chain is described in this entry. Germline lookup yields CDR1 SNHLY and CDR2 FYNNEI. V dropped 0 bases and J dropped 8 bases, with 13 bases sitting between them. This CDR3 comprises 14 residues. Clones were sequenced by immunoSEQ multiplex PCR, and TCRdb holds only the in-frame ones, with some missing. The sample consists of about 130,000 clones, roughly four fifths of them appearing once. This specimen belongs to a study of blood T cell repertoires in COVID-19. The chain is built from TRBV2 and TRBJ1-1; D unclear. The source of this sequence is a woman in her fifties or sixties with acute or convalescent COVID-19. The sequenced sample consisted of peripheral blood. The CDR3 here is CASSEAPGFGEAFF. Written as DNA, the CDR3 is TGTGCCAGCAGTGAAGCCCCCGGTTTCGGGGAAGCTTTCTTT.